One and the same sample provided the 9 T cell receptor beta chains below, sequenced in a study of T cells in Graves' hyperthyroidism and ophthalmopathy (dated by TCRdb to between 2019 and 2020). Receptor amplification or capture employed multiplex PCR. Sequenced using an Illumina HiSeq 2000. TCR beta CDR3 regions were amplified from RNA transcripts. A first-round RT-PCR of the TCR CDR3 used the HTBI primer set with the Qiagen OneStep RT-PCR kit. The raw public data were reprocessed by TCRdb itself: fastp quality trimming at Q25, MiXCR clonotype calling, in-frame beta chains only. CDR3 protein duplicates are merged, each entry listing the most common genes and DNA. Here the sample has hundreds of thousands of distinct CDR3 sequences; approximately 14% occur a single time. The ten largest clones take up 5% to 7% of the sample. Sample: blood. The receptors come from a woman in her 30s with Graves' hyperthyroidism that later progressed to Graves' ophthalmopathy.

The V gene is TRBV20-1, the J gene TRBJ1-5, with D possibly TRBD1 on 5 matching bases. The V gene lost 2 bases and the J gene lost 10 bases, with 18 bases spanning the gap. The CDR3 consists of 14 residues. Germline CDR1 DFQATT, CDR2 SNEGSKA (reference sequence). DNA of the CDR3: TGCAGTGCTAGATGGGGCGGTCCTGGGAAACCCCAGCATTTT. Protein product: CSARWGGPGKPQHF.

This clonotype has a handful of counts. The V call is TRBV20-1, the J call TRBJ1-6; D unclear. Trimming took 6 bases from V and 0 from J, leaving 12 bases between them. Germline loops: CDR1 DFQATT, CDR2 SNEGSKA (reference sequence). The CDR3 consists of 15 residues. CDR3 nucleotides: TGCAGTGCAAAGACGGGGAGCTCCTATAATTCACCCCTCCACTTT. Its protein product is CSAKTGSSYNSPLHF.

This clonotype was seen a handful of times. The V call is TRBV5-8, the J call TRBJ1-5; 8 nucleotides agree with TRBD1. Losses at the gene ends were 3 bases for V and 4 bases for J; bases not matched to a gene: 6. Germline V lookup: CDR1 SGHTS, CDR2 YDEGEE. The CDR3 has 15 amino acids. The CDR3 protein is CASSSGTGHNQPQHF. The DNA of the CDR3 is TGTGCCAGCAGCTCCGGGACAGGACATAATCAGCCCCAGCATTTT.

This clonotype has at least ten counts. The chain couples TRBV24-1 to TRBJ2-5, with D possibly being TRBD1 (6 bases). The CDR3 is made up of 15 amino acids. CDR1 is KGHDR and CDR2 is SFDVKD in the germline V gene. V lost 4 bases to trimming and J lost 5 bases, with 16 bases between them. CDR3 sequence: CATSDKKGGGETQYF. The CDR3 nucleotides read TGTGCCACCAGTGACAAAAAAGGGGGTGGGGAGACCCAGTACTTC.

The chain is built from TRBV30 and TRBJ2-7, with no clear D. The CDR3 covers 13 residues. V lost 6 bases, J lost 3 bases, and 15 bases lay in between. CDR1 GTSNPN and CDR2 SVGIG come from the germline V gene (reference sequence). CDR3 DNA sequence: TGTGCCTGTGCCCCTGAGGACGGCTACGAGCAGTACTTC. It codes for CACAPEDGYEQYF.

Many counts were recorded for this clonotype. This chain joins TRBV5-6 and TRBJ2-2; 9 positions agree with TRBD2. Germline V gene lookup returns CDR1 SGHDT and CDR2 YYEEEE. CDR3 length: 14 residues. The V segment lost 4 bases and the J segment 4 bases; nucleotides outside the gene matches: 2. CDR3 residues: CASSRSGGTGELFF. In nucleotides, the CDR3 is TGTGCCAGCAGCCGTAGCGGGGGCACCGGGGAGCTGTTTTTT. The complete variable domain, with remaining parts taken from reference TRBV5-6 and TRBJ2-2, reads DAGVTQSPTHLIKTRGQQVTLRCSPKSGHDTVSWYQQALGQGPQFIFQYYEEEERQRGNFPDRFSGHQFPNYSSELNVNALLLGDSALYLCASSRSGGTGELFFGEGSRLTVL.

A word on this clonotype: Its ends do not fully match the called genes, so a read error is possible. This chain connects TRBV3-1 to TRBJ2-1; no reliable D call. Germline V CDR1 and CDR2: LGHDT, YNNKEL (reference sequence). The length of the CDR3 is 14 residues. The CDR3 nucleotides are TGTGCCAGCAGCCTCGCACTAAATGACAATGAGCAGTGCTTC. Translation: CASSLALNDNEQCF.

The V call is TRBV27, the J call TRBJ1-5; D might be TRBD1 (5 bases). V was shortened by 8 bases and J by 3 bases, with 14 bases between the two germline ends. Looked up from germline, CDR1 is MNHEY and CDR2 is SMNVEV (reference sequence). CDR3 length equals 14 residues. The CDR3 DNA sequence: TGTGCCAGCGCGGCACAGGACCCCAATCAGCCCCAGCATTTT. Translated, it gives CASAAQDPNQPQHF.

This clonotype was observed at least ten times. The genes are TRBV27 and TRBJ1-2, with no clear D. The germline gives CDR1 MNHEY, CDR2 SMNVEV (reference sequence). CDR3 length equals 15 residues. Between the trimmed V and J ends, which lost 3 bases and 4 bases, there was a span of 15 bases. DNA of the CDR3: TGTGCCAGCAGTTTTGTTCCCGGGAGCCTCTATGGCTACACCTTC. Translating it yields CASSFVPGSLYGYTF.